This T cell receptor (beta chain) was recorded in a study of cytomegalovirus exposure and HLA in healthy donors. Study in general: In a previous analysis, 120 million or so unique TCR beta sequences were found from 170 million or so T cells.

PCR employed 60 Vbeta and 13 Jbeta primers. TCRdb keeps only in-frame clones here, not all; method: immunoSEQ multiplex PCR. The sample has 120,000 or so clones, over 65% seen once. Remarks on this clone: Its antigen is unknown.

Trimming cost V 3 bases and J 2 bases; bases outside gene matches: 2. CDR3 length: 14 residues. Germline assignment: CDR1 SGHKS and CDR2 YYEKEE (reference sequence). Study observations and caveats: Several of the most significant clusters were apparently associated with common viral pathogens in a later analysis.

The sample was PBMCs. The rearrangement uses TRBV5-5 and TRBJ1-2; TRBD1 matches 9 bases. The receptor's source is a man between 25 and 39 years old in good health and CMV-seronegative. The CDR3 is CASSWDRVNYGYTF. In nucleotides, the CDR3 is TGTGCCAGCAGCTGGGACAGGGTAAACTATGGCTACACCTTC. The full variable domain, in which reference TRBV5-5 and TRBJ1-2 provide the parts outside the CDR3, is DAGVTQSPTHLIKTRGQQVTLRCSPISGHKSVSWYQQVLGQGPQFIFQYYEKEERGRGNFPDRFSARQFPNYSSELNVNALLLGDSALYLCASSWDRVNYGYTFGSGTRLTVV.